This entry lists 3 T cell receptor beta chains sequenced from one sample in a study of blood T cells in healthy people across ages (dated by TCRdb to 2015 to 2017). The library was built by means of 5' RACE. Sequenced using an Illumina HiSeq 2500. A second PCR of roughly 6 to 12 cycles was run with a J-beta primer mix and a sample-barcoded 5' primer. The public sequencing data were trimmed at Q25 with fastp and processed into clonotypes with MiXCR by TCRdb, which kept only in-frame beta chains. For every CDR3 protein sequence, its rows merge into one entry that carries the most common genes and DNA. In this sample the table shows roughly 1.4 million distinct CDR3 sequences, 59% of which occur a single time. 6.5% to 8.5% of the sample lies in the top ten. Sequencing was carried out using blood. Every receptor here comes from a man in his late teens or twenties in good health.

V gene TRBV11-2 combines with J gene TRBJ2-7; 7 bases are shared with TRBD2. CDR1 and CDR2 (germline): SGHAT, FQNNGV. This CDR3 spans 14 amino acids. The J segment lost 6 bases and the V segment lost 5 bases, leaving 10 bases of the junction unmatched. CDR3 protein: CASSQNREAGEQYF. The CDR3 DNA is TGTGCCAGCAGCCAGAATCGGGAGGCAGGCGAGCAGTACTTC.

The sample holds a few counts of this clonotype. The chain links TRBV28 to TRBJ2-4, with D unclear. The germline V and J ends were trimmed by 3 bases and 2 bases, with 11 bases remaining between them. This CDR3 region has 15 residues. Germline V gives CDR1 MDHEN, CDR2 SYDVKM. CDR3 amino acids: CASSFRQKPKNIQYF. The CDR3 DNA reads TGTGCCAGCAGTTTTAGGCAGAAGCCCAAAAACATTCAGTACTTC. Full variable domain (outside the CDR3, taken from reference TRBV28 and TRBJ2-4): DVKVTQSSRYLVKRTGEKVFLECVQDMDHENMFWYRQDPGLGLRLIYFSYDVKMKEKGDIPEGYSVSREKKERFSLILESASTNQTSMYLCASSFRQKPKNIQYFGAGTRLSVL.

The V call is TRBV5-6, the J call TRBJ2-4; weak D call: TRBD1 (5 bases). Near its end, the DNA agrees better with TRBJ2-7, so the J call may be wrong. This CDR3 comprises 16 residues. Per germline, CDR1 SGHDT and CDR2 YYEEEE. The CDR3 sequence: CASSFEFDRPDYEQYF. The CDR3, as DNA: TGTGCCAGCAGCTTTGAATTTGACAGACCAGACTACGAGCAGTACTTC.